The entry that follows covers one T cell receptor (beta chain) sequence. This entry belongs to a study of cytotoxic CD8 clonotypes in ibrutinib-treated CLL. Overall study context: Complete response was seen in 2 patients and partial in about 24; approximately 12 progressed and about 14 stayed remitted after a median roughly six years.

TCRdb's copy holds only in-frame clones and misses some; the assay was immunoSEQ multiplex PCR. The sample contains 150,000 to 200,000 clones, about 88% of which appear only once. V was pared by 4 bases and J by 4 bases, with 11 bases of the junction left unmatched. From germline, CDR1 is MNHEY and CDR2 SVGAGI. The CDR3 loop spans 16 amino acids. The receptor was derived from a human donor with chronic lymphocytic leukemia. The rearrangement joins TRBV6-5 to TRBJ1-1; 8 nucleotides agree with TRBD1. The specimen was PBMCs, collected at disease progression, from a patient treated with ibrutinib. In nucleotides, the CDR3 is TGTGCCAGCAGTTTCAGGGAAGGGACAGGCCTCACTGAAGCTTTCTTT. This gives the protein CASSFREGTGLTEAFF.